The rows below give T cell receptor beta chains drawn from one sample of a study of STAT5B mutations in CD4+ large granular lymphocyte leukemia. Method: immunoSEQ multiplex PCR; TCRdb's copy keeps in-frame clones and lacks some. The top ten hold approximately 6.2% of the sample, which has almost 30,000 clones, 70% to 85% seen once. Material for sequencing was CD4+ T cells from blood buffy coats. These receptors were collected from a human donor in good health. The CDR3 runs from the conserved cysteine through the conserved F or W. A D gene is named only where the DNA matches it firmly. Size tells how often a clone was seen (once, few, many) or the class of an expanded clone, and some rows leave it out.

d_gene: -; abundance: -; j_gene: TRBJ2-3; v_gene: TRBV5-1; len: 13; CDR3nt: TGCGCCAGCAGCTTGGACAGCCAAGATACGCAGTATTTT; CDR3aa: CASSLDSQDTQYF
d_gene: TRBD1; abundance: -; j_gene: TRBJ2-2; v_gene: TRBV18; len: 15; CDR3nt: TGTGCCAGCTCACCACGCACAGGGGACACCGGGGAGCTGTTTTTT; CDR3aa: CASSPRTGDTGELFF
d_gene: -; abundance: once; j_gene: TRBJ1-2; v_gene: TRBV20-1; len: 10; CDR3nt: TGCAGTGCTTTCTATAATGGCTACACCTTC; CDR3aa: CSAFYNGYTF
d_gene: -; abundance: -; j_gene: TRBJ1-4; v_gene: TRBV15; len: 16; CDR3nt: TGTGCCACCAGCAGAGACCCGACATCAACTAATGAAAAACTGTTTTTT; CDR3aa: CATSRDPTSTNEKLFF
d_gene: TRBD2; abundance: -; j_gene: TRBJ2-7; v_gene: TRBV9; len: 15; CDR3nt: TGTGCCAGCAGCGAGAGGGGTAGCGGGGGGGGCGAGCAGTACTTC; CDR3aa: CASSERGSGGGEQYF
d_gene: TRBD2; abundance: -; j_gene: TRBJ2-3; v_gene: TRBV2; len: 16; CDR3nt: TGTGCCAGCACCGTAACCCGTGCGGGGGGTAGAGATACGCAGTATTTT; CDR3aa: CASTVTRAGGRDTQYF
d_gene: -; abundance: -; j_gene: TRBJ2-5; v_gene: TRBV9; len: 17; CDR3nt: TGTGCCAGCAGCCTCCCTGCTGGGGGGAGTAGAGGAGAGACCCAGTACTTC; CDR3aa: CASSLPAGGSRGETQYF
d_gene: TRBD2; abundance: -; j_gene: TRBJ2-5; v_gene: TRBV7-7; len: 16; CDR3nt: TGTGCTAGCAGCTCGGGACTAGCGGGGGGTAAAGAGACCCAGTACTTC; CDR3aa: CASSSGLAGGKETQYF
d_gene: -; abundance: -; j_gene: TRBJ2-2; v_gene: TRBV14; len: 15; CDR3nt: TGTGCCAGCAGCCTTACAGGATCGAACACCGGGGAGCTGTTTTTT; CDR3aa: CASSLTGSNTGELFF
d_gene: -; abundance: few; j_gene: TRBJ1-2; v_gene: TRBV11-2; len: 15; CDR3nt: TGTGCCAGCAGCTCCGTACTTGGGTCAGAATATGGCTACACCTTC; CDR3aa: CASSSVLGSEYGYTF
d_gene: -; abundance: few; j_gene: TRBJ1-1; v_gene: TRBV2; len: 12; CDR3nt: TGTGCCAGCAGTGAAGGGTTGACTGAAGCTTTCTTT; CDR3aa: CASSEGLTEAFF
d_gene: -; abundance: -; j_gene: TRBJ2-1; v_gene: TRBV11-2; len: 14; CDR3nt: TGTGCCAGCAGCTTGGATCCAGTATGGCATGAGCAGTTCTTC; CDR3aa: CASSLDPVWHEQFF